The 28 T cell receptor beta chains below were found in one sample sequenced in a study of blood T cell repertoires in COVID-19. The repertoire was sequenced with immunoSEQ multiplex PCR; TCRdb's copy has only in-frame clones and lacks some. Here the sample spans approximately 100,000 clones, 85% being singletons. The sample consisted of peripheral blood. These receptors all come from a woman aged 70 to 79 with acute or convalescent COVID-19.

This chain uses TRBV5-8 with TRBJ1-4; D possibly corresponds to TRBD1 (5 bases). The germline V gene encodes CDR1 SGHTS and CDR2 YDEGEE. V was trimmed by 0 bases and J by 5 bases, leaving 11 bases between them. CDR3 length equals 15 residues. In nucleotides, the CDR3 is TGTGCCAGCAGCTTGGCCCCGACAGCAAATGAAAAACTGTTTTTT. Amino acid sequence: CASSLAPTANEKLFF.

The chain has TRBV2 and TRBJ1-5, with 8 bases that match TRBD1. The V segment lost 6 bases and the J segment 2 bases; nucleotides outside the gene matches: 3. CDR1 SNHLY and CDR2 FYNNEI come from the germline V gene. The CDR3 consists of 14 residues. In DNA, the CDR3 is TGTGCCAGCAGGGACAGGGTAGGCAATCAGCCCCAGCATTTT. Translated, it gives CASRDRVGNQPQHF.

The V gene is TRBV2, the J gene TRBJ2-5; D possibly corresponds to TRBD2 (5 bases). The CDR3 is 14 amino acids. Between the trimmed V and J ends, which lost 8 bases and 4 bases, there was a span of 17 bases. Germline values: CDR1 SNHLY, CDR2 FYNNEI. The CDR3 region is CASSFRGRGETQYF. The DNA for the CDR3 is TGTGCCAGCTCGTTTCGAGGGAGAGGAGAGACCCAGTACTTC.

The V call is TRBV11-3, the J call TRBJ2-1; weak D call: TRBD1 (5 bases). Germline-derived CDR1 and CDR2 are SGHNT and YENEEA. There are 15 residues in the CDR3. Deletions cut 2 bases from V and 6 bases from J, with 14 bases between. In DNA form, the CDR3 reads TGTGCCAGCAGCTTAAGGCTGACAGTCTTCAATGAGCAGTTCTTC. As protein: CASSLRLTVFNEQFF.

Written as DNA, the CDR3 is TGTGCCAGCTCTACCGGGACTAGCGGGGGGAATGAGCAGTTCTTC. Its protein product is CASSTGTSGGNEQFF. The chain links TRBV18 to TRBJ2-1, with 15 bases fitting TRBD2. The CDR3 covers 15 residues. The J segment lost 7 bases and the V segment lost 6 bases, leaving 4 bases of the junction unmatched. Germline values: CDR1 KGHSH, CDR2 LQKENI.

This CDR3 is CASSPGEGFISNQPQHF. The CDR3 DNA reads TGTGCCAGCTCACCTGGTGAGGGTTTTATTAGCAATCAGCCCCAGCATTTT. This chain joins TRBV18 and TRBJ1-5; D unresolved. Trimming removed 3 bases at V and 0 bases at J, with 15 bases between. The CDR3 consists of 17 residues. CDR1 and CDR2 (germline): KGHSH, LQKENI.

This clone appeared a single time. The CDR3 spells CASSQDPGGETQYF. In DNA form, the CDR3 reads TGCGCCAGCAGCCAAGATCCCGGGGGAGAGACCCAGTACTTC. The V call is TRBV4-1, the J call TRBJ2-5; a weak D match, TRBD2 (6 bases). Looked up from germline, CDR1 is MGHRA and CDR2 is YSYEKL. CDR3 length equals 14 residues. V was pared by 0 bases and J by 4 bases, with 9 bases between.

The chain couples TRBV3-1 (or the pseudogene TRBV3-2) to TRBJ2-3, with D perhaps TRBD2 (6 bases). This CDR3 region has 16 residues. V lost 0 bases, J lost 2 bases, and 12 bases lay in between. Germline V CDR1 and CDR2: LGHDT, YNNKEL (reference sequence). The CDR3 spells CASSQEGGNPTDTQYF. The CDR3 coding sequence is TGTGCCAGCAGCCAAGAGGGCGGGAACCCCACAGATACGCAGTATTTT.

The chain combines TRBV24-1 with TRBJ2-5; D remains ambiguous. V dropped 1 base and J dropped 2 bases, with 10 bases sitting between them. The length of the CDR3 is 15 residues. The germline V gene has CDR1 KGHDR and CDR2 SFDVKD. The CDR3 coding sequence is TGTGCCACCAGTGATTTAAACAGCCTACAAGAGACCCAGTACTTC. Residues: CATSDLNSLQETQYF.

The CDR3 coding sequence is TGTGCCAGCAGAACCGGGACTAGCGGGGTTTACGAGCAGTACGTC. It yields the protein CASRTGTSGVYEQYV. This rearrangement joins TRBV27 to TRBJ2-7; TRBD2 matches 13 bases. The V and J ends lost 6 bases and 4 bases, in that order; junction bases with no gene match: 6. The CDR3 extends over 15 amino acids. Germline CDR1 reads MNHEY; CDR2 reads SMNVEV (reference sequence).

The chain carries TRBV14 and TRBJ2-3, with 7 bases lining up with TRBD2. The CDR3 runs 16 residues. The ends lost 4 bases at V and 0 bases at J; junction bases unmatched: 7. The germline gives CDR1 SGHDN, CDR2 FVKESK. The CDR3 DNA is TGTGCCAGCAGCCCGGGCCCGGGACTAAGCACAGATACGCAGTATTTT. It encodes CASSPGPGLSTDTQYF.

The CDR3 DNA follows: TGTGCCAGCAGTACACGGGGACAGGGGGCCGGCTACACCTTC. It codes for CASSTRGQGAGYTF. J is TRBJ1-2 and V is TRBV6-5, with 12 bases fitting TRBD1. Looked up from germline, CDR1 is MNHEY and CDR2 is SVGAGI. The trim removed 5 bases at V and 8 bases at J, leaving 6 bases unmatched. This CDR3 contains 14 residues.

V gene TRBV5-1 combines with J gene TRBJ2-2; TRBD1 might be the D (6 bases). Germline CDR1 reads SGHRS; CDR2 reads YFSETQ. V lost 7 bases to trimming and J lost 0 bases, with 16 bases between them. This CDR3 contains 16 residues. The CDR3 is CASLGGGDTNTGELFF. The CDR3, as DNA: TGCGCCAGCCTAGGGGGTGGAGACACGAACACCGGGGAGCTGTTTTTT.

V and J are TRBV5-6 and TRBJ2-1; perhaps TRBD1 as D (6 bases). Trimming stripped 4 bases from V and 10 bases from J, with 12 bases between. Germline CDR1 SGHDT, CDR2 YYEEEE. The length of the CDR3 is 12 residues. The CDR3, as DNA: TGTGCCAGCAGCCCCCAGACAGGAGAGCAGTTCTTC. This translates into CASSPQTGEQFF. The complete variable domain, with remaining parts taken from reference TRBV5-6 and TRBJ2-1, reads DAGVTQSPTHLIKTRGQQVTLRCSPKSGHDTVSWYQQALGQGPQFIFQYYEEEERQRGNFPDRFSGHQFPNYSSELNVNALLLGDSALYLCASSPQTGEQFFGPGTRLTVL.

The rearrangement links TRBV6-1 to TRBJ1-1; the D is unclear. This CDR3 is 15 amino acids long. CDR1 and CDR2 from the germline V gene are MNHNS and SASEGT. The V and J ends lost 3 bases and 3 bases respectively, with 14 bases between them. CDR3 residues: CASSDGNIYYTEAFF. The CDR3 DNA reads as TGTGCCAGCAGTGATGGCAACATATATTACACTGAAGCTTTCTTT.

The J gene is TRBJ2-2, the V gene TRBV30; TRBD2 aligns across 7 bases. The CDR3 is 12 amino acids. The germline gives CDR1 GTSNPN, CDR2 SVGIG (reference sequence). The CDR3 region is CAYRGDTGELFF. CDR3 coding DNA: TGTGCGTACCGGGGGGACACCGGGGAGCTGTTTTTT.

The rearrangement joins TRBV5-1 to TRBJ1-1; weak D call: TRBD1 (6 bases). There are 14 residues in the CDR3. Germline CDR1 reads SGHRS; CDR2 reads YFSETQ. V was shortened by 4 bases and J by 5 bases, with 15 bases between the two germline ends. The CDR3, as DNA: TGCGCCAGCAGCACCACAGGGTTTTTGACTGAAGCTTTCTTT. This encodes CASSTTGFLTEAFF.

The gene calls are TRBV5-4 and TRBJ2-3; D is possibly TRBD2 (5 bases). CDR3 length: 13 amino acids. V gave up 0 bases and J gave up 3 bases, with 5 bases separating them. CDR1 is SGHNT and CDR2 is YYREEE in the germline V gene (reference sequence). As DNA, the CDR3 is TGTGCCAGCAGCTTGGGCGGGACAGATACGCAGTATTTT. Amino acids: CASSLGGTDTQYF.

The chain carries TRBV9 and TRBJ2-3, with D unclear. The CDR3 spans 14 residues. V gave up 4 bases and J gave up 5 bases, with 14 bases separating them. The germline CDR1 and CDR2 sequences are SGDLS and YYNGEE. The CDR3 loop is CASSSPDSRDTQYF. The CDR3 DNA sequence: TGTGCCAGCAGCTCCCCCGACTCCCGAGATACGCAGTATTTT.

The rearrangement joins TRBV3-1 (or the pseudogene TRBV3-2) to TRBJ2-3; tentative D call: TRBD1 (5 bases). The CDR3 extends over 15 amino acids. The germline V and J ends were trimmed by 4 bases and 0 bases, with 11 bases remaining between them. Germline V CDR1 and CDR2: LGHDT, YNNKEL (reference sequence). The CDR3 spells CASSPQGSSTDTQYF. DNA for the CDR3: TGTGCCAGCAGCCCTCAGGGATCTAGCACAGATACGCAGTATTTT.

The V and J genes are TRBV12-3 or TRBV12-4 and TRBJ1-2; D gene uncertain. V was shortened by 3 bases and J by 8 bases, with 10 bases between the two germline ends. The CDR3 spans 12 residues. CDR3 DNA sequence: TGTGCCAGCAGTTTTTTCGGGGAAGGCTACACCTTC. Amino acids: CASSFFGEGYTF.

The chain joins TRBV27 to TRBJ2-1; possible D gene TRBD1, 6 bases. The CDR3 has 14 amino acids. The ends were cut back, 8 bases at V and 4 bases at J, with 15 bases in the middle. Germline assignment: CDR1 MNHEY and CDR2 SMNVEV (reference sequence). The CDR3 DNA is TGTGCCAGCGGGGGCCGGTGGACATACAATGAGCAGTTCTTC. This codes for CASGGRWTYNEQFF.

This chain connects TRBV10-3 to TRBJ2-1; possible D gene TRBD2, 6 bases. V lost 4 bases, J lost 4 bases, and 20 bases lay in between. Germline V CDR1 and CDR2: ENHRY, SYGVKD. The CDR3 contains 17 residues. The CDR3 sequence is CAISGTTGENRYNEQFF. The CDR3 coding sequence is TGTGCCATCAGTGGTACTACGGGGGAAAATCGTTACAATGAGCAGTTCTTC.

The chain employs TRBV11-3 and TRBJ2-2; D is possibly TRBD1 (6 bases). The length of the CDR3 is 14 residues. Trimming took 2 bases from V and 4 from J, leaving 8 bases between them. Germline V gives CDR1 SGHNT, CDR2 YENEEA. The CDR3 bases are TGTGCCAGCAGCTTAACCAGGGGCACCGGGGAGCTGTTTTTT. Its protein product is CASSLTRGTGELFF.

This chain joins TRBV5-6 and TRBJ2-3; TRBD2 aligns across 8 bases. In germline, CDR1 is SGHDT, CDR2 YYEEEE. The CDR3 is 15 residues long. After removal of 1 base from V and 5 bases from J, the junction contained 6 bases not matched to a gene. The CDR3 DNA reads as TGTGCCAGCAGCTTGAGGTCAAGCGGGAGAGATACGCAGTATTTT. Translating gives CASSLRSSGRDTQYF.

This clone appeared a single time. The J gene is TRBJ2-5, the V gene TRBV9; 7 nucleotides align to TRBD2. J was trimmed by 1 base and V by 0 bases; bases with no gene match: 3. There are 15 residues in the CDR3. Germline V gene sequence: CDR1 SGDLS, CDR2 YYNGEE. The CDR3 sequence: CASSVAGGLQETQYF. CDR3 DNA: TGTGCCAGCAGCGTAGCGGGGGGTCTCCAAGAGACCCAGTACTTC.

V usage is TRBV19 and J usage is TRBJ2-5; the D gene is possibly TRBD2 (6 bases). In germline, CDR1 is LNHDA, CDR2 SQIVND (reference sequence). The ends were cut back, 3 bases at V and 5 bases at J, with 10 bases in the middle. The CDR3 extends over 13 amino acids. The CDR3 coding sequence is TGTGCCAGTAGTATTGCGGGGTCGGAGACCCAGTACTTC. Residues: CASSIAGSETQYF.

This chain links TRBV19 with TRBJ1-4; D unresolved. Trimming pared 6 bases from V and 7 bases from J, leaving 18 bases between. Germline CDR1 LNHDA, CDR2 SQIVND (reference sequence). The CDR3 consists of 15 residues. DNA of the CDR3: TGTGCCAGTAGGACCTTACCCACAAGGAGTGAAAAACTGTTTTTT. This gives the protein CASRTLPTRSEKLFF.